This T cell receptor (beta chain) was retrieved from a study of Graves' ophthalmopathy and Graves' hyperthyroidism. Study observations and caveats: Ophthalmopathy versus stable hyperthyroidism: 13-signature model gave 85% to 90% sensitivity, roughly 81% specificity.

Looked up from germline, CDR1 is MNHNS and CDR2 is SASEGT. The CDR3 totals 14 residues. V shed 6 bases, J shed 7 bases, and the junction held 8 bases outside the gene matches. A note on this clonotype: Its antigen is unknown.

Researchers took RNA transcripts and amplified TCR beta CDR3 regions from them. First-round RT-PCR with HTBI primers preceded a second-round multiplex PCR. One entry per CDR3 protein results from TCRdb running MiXCR on the multiplex PCR reads. The sample lists about 170,000 distinct CDR3 sequences; less than 45% were seen once. Material for sequencing was peripheral blood. This clonotype was obtained from a woman aged 40-49 years with Graves' ophthalmopathy. This chain uses TRBV6-1 with TRBJ2-7; 11 bases fit TRBD1. This CDR3 reads CASSRDRGLSEQYF. DNA of the CDR3: TGTGCCAGCAGCCGGGACAGGGGGTTGTCTGAGCAGTACTTC.